This T cell receptor (beta chain) emerged from a study of blood T cells in healthy people across ages. The table lists this clonotype with many counts. The antigen is not known. The CDR3 sequence is 15 residues long. With V trimmed by 1 base and J by 3 bases, 5 bases remained unmatched. Germline V gene lookup returns CDR1 SGHTA and CDR2 FQGNSA. Findings and limits, study-wide: Aged donors had fewer naive CD4+ cells and lower diversity than long-lived donors. In older individuals, TCR beta diversity per million T cells was lower, falling roughly linearly with age.

For the second PCR, which ran for about 7 to 11 cycles, a sample-barcoded 5' primer and a J-beta primer mix were used. A template-switch adaptor that had 12 random nucleotides put a tag on each cDNA molecule. Via MiXCR, TCRdb re-called the 5' RACE reads, giving one row per CDR3 protein. The sample records over 500,000 distinct CDR3 sequences, around 52% being singletons. Sample: blood. The TCR was taken from a woman of 80 years or more in good health. V gene TRBV7-2 combines with J gene TRBJ2-7; 8 nucleotides line up with TRBD1. CDR3 in DNA: TGTGCCAGCAGCTTAGGACAGGGGATTCTCTACGAGCAGTACTTC. Protein product: CASSLGQGILYEQYF.